These T cell receptor beta chains were read from a single sample in a study of cytomegalovirus exposure and HLA in healthy donors. Here immunoSEQ multiplex PCR was the method, and the copy in TCRdb shows in-frame clones only, minus some. In the table there are some 150,000 clones, about four fifths of which are singletons. Material: PBMCs. Receptors originate from a man aged 18-30 years in good health and CMV-seronegative. Each CDR3 is given with its conserved first and last residue. D genes are given only for firm matches. Clone size appears in some rows only: once, few, many, or a class for an expanded clone.

d_call clone_size j_call v_call cdr3_nt cdr3_aa
TRBD1 . TRBJ1-1 TRBV6-1 TGTGCCAGCAGTGAACCGGGACAGGGGGAGACTGAAGCTTTCTTT CASSEPGQGETEAFF
TRBD2 . TRBJ2-6 TRBV5-1 TGCGCCAGCAGCGGCGGGGGGGGGCCTGGCTCTGGGGCCAACGTCCTGACTTTC CASSGGGGPGSGANVLTF
TRBD1 . TRBJ1-2 TRBV11-2 TGTGCCAGCAGCTCGACAGGGAACTATGGCTACACCTTC CASSSTGNYGYTF
TRBD1 . TRBJ1-1 TRBV19 TGTGCCAGTAGTATGGGACAGATGAACACTGAAGCTTTCTTT CASSMGQMNTEAFF
. . TRBJ1-2 TRBV19 TGTGCCAGTAGTATGGGATCGAAGGGGTTCTACGGCTACACCTTC CASSMGSKGFYGYTF
TRBD1 . TRBJ2-7 TRBV9 TGTGCCAGCAGCCCCGGGACAGGGGAGTTCTACGAGCAGTACTTC CASSPGTGEFYEQYF
TRBD2 few TRBJ2-2 TRBV28 TGTGCCAGCGGGGGGGGAGACCGGAACACCGGGGAGCTGTTTTTT CASGGGDRNTGELFF
. . TRBJ1-5 TRBV28 TGTGCCACCCAGGGGAACTATCAGCCCCAGCATTTT CATQGNYQPQHF
TRBD1 few TRBJ2-7 TRBV9 TGTGCCAGCAGCGTAGGGCCAGGGGGCTTTCGCTCCTACGAGCAGTACTTC CASSVGPGGFRSYEQYF
. . TRBJ1-2 TRBV19 TGTGCCAGTAACGCCCCTGGGGGGGGTAACTATGGCTACACCTTC CASNAPGGGNYGYTF
TRBD1 . TRBJ2-2 TRBV13 TGTGCCAGCAGCCAACACAGGGGGCTTAGCACCGGGGAGCTGTTTTTT CASSQHRGLSTGELFF
. . TRBJ1-5 TRBV7-9 TGTGCCAGCAGCTTAGAAGCGGGGGGTGCCCAGCATTTT CASSLEAGGAQHF
. . TRBJ1-1 TRBV6-5 TGTGCCAGCAGTCGGGGGGGGGTGAACACTGAAGCTTTCTTT CASSRGGVNTEAFF
. once TRBJ1-6 TRBV6-6 TGTGCCAGCAGTTACGGACGAGGGATTTATTATTCACCCCTCCACTTT CASSYGRGIYYSPLHF
. . TRBJ2-7 TRBV10-3 TGTGCCATCAGGGGCGGGACGGGCCAAGGCGGGTCCTACGAGCAGTACTTC CAIRGGTGQGGSYEQYF